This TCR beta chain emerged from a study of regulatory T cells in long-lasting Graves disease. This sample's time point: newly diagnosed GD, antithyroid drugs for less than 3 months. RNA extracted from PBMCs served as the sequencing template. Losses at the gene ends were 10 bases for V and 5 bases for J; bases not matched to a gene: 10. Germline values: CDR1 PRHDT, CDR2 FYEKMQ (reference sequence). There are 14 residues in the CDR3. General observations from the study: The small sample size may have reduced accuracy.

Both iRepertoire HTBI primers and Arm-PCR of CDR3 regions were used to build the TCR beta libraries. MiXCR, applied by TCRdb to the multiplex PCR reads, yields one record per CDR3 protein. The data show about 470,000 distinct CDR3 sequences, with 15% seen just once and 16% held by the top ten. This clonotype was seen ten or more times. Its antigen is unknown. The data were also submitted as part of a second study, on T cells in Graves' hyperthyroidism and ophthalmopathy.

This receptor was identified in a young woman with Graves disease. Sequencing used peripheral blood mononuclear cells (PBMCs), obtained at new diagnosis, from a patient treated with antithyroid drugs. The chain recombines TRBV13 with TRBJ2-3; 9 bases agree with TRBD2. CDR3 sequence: CANLGGRAGDTQYF. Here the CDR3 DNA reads TGTGCCAACCTCGGCGGGAGGGCCGGAGATACGCAGTATTTT.